The following is a T cell receptor (beta chain) sequence with its context. Germline V gene data show CDR1 as LGHDT and CDR2 as YNNKEL (reference sequence). This CDR3 comprises 17 residues. V was pared by 1 base and J by 1 base, with 17 bases between. The sample comes from a study of Ad26.COV2.S vaccination and SARS-CoV-2 variants. The treatment is: roughly 20 received Ad26.COV2.S at low or high dose, single or two shots; roughly 5 received placebo; per-sample allocation not given. At day 63 after the first vaccine or placebo injection, samples were drawn. Measured with immunoSEQ multiplex PCR; TCRdb has only the in-frame clones, and not every one. There are approximately 400,000 clones in the sample; approximately 85% occur only once, and 3.3% lies in the top ten.

The chain employs TRBV3-1 (or the pseudogene TRBV3-2) and TRBJ2-7; D possibly corresponds to TRBD1 (6 bases). The specimen was peripheral blood, collected in a trial of Ad26.COV2.S vaccine versus placebo. The origin of this receptor is a person between 18 and 60 years old who received the Ad26.COV2.S COVID-19 vaccine or a placebo. CDR3 amino acids: CASSQARTEARSYEQYF. CDR3 in DNA: TGTGCCAGCAGCCAAGCCCGGACAGAAGCCCGATCCTACGAGCAGTACTTC.